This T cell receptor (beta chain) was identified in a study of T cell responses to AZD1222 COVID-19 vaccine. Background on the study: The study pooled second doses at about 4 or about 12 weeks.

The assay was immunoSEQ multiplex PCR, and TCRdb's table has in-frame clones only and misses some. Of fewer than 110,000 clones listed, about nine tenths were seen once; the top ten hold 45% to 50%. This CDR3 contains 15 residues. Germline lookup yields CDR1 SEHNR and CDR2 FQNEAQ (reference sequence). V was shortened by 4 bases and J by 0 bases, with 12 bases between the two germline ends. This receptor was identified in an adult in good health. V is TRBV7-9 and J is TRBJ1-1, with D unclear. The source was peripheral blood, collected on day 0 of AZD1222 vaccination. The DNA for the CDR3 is TGTGCCAGCAGCTGGCTATCTGGAATGAACACTGAAGCTTTCTTT. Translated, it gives CASSWLSGMNTEAFF.